The 3 T cell receptor beta chains below were found in one sample sequenced in a study of OX40 agonist ivuxolimab in advanced cancers. Library method: the immunoSEQ multiplex PCR assay. TCRdb took this table from immuneACCESS and kept in-frame rearrangements with V and J called. Such tables lack part of the clones; where checked against another copy, unresolved V genes explain under half of the gap, and the rest is unexplained. The sample table contains some 70,000 clones; only one count was recorded for just over 90% of them. About 2.4% of the sample goes to the ten largest clones. The specimen comprised CD4+ or CD8+ T cells sorted from blood, sampled in a trial of the OX40 agonist ivuxolimab. The source of these receptors is an adult with an advanced solid tumor such as melanoma, head and neck, liver or kidney cancer.

V and J are TRBV10-3 and TRBJ2-5; perhaps TRBD1 as D (6 bases). Trimming cost V 6 bases and J 2 bases, with 10 bases left between them. Germline V CDR1 and CDR2: ENHRY, SYGVKD. There are 13 residues in the CDR3. The chain's CDR3 is CAISSTGQETQYF. For the CDR3, the DNA is TGTGCCATCAGCTCCACAGGGCAAGAGACCCAGTACTTC.

The chain uses TRBV11-3 and TRBJ2-1, with TRBD2 identical over 13 bases. The CDR3 covers 18 residues. From germline, CDR1 is SGHNT and CDR2 YENEEA. The V gene end was trimmed by 0 bases and the J gene end by 6 bases; junction bases not matched to a gene: 8. The CDR3 DNA reads TGTGCCAGCAGCTTAGAGGGGCGACTAGCGGGAGGTTCCAATGAGCAGTTCTTC. Its protein product is CASSLEGRLAGGSNEQFF.

V gene TRBV6-1 combines with J gene TRBJ2-7; 11 bases map to TRBD2. V shed 7 bases, J shed 9 bases, and the junction held 8 bases outside the gene matches. Looked up from germline, CDR1 is MNHNS and CDR2 is SASEGT. The CDR3 consists of 13 residues. In DNA, the CDR3 is TGTGCCAGCATAACTAGCGGGAGTATGGGGCAGTACTTC. Amino acids: CASITSGSMGQYF.